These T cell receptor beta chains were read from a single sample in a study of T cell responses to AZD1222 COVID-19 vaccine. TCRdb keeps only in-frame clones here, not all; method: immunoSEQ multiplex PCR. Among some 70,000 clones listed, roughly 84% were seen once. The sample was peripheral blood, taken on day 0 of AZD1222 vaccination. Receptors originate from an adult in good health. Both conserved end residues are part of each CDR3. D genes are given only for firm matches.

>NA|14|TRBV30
CAWSRYGRLNEAFF
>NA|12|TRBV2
CASSYTADTQYF
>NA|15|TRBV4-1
CASSHQTGGDYGYTF
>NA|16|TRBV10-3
CAISPLGRGMENTIYF
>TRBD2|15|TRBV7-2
CASSFGLAAGGTQYF
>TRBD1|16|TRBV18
CASSPGQGDSGNTIYF
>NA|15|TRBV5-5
CASSLWAGPGDTQYF
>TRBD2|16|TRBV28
CASSFAGGRYYNEQFF
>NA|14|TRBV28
CASSSATVNTEAFF
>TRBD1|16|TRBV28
CASVGQSVYSNQPQHF
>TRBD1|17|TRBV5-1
CASSLRGTGGLVDGYTF
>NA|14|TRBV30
CAWSVSGANEKLFF
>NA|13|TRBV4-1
CASSQAVPWGYTF
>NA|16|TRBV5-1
CASSPAIGSTNEKLFF
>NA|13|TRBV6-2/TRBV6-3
CASSRDDTQPQHF
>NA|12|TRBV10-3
CAISESGVGYTF
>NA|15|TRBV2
CASVRQGLPNEKLFF
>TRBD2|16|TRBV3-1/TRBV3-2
CASSPNRWKRGNEQFF
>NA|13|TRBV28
CASSFIIEQPQHF
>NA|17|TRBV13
CASSQKLREGGNYGYTF
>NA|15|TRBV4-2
CASSPSLTGKNGYTF
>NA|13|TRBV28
CASSSYMGSGYTF
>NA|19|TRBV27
CASSLIQGRGSSYNSPLHF
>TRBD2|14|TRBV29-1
CTFARLAADNEQFF
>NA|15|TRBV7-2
CASSPSTAGANVLTF
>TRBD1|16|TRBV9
CASSEARGVGNTEAFF
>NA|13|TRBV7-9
CASSLNSDYGYTF
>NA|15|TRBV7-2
CASSFRGYGTDTQYF
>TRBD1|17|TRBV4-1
CASSQDSGGRFGTEAFF
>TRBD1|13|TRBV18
CASSGQGPGELFF
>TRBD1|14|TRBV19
CASSTGGGNQPQHF